This entry lists 22 T cell receptor beta chains sequenced from one sample in a study of blood T cell repertoires in COVID-19. Profiled with immunoSEQ multiplex PCR; TCRdb holds only in-frame clones, not every one. The table lists about 130,000 clones, around 88% of them singletons. The source material was PBMCs or T cells enriched from blood (not recorded which). Every receptor here comes from a woman between 50 and 59 years old who had recovered from COVID-19.

This chain links TRBV4-3 with TRBJ2-2; 9 bases are a match to TRBD1. The length of the CDR3 is 16 residues. J gave up 3 bases and V 4 bases, and 6 bases lay outside the gene matches. Germline CDR1 LGHNA, CDR2 YSLEER. CDR3 bases: TGCGCCAGCAGCCTTGGGGGGACAGGGCACACCGGGGAGCTGTTTTTT. The encoded protein is CASSLGGTGHTGELFF.

CDR3 DNA sequence: TGCGCCAGCAGCCAAGTCTCCTTGCGGGGGGGCCGGGTAGATACGCAGTATTTT. The encoded protein is CASSQVSLRGGRVDTQYF. The rearrangement joins TRBV4-3 to TRBJ2-3; 9 nucleotides match TRBD2. Germline lookup yields CDR1 LGHNA and CDR2 YSLEER. The V gene end was trimmed by 1 base and the J gene end by 5 bases; junction bases not matched to a gene: 13. This CDR3 contains 18 residues.

The chain uses TRBV4-3 and TRBJ2-3, with 8 bases identical to TRBD2. With 1 base clipped from V and 1 base from J, the junction kept 7 bases outside the gene matches. Germline lookup yields CDR1 LGHNA and CDR2 YSLEER. The CDR3 sequence is 17 residues long. CDR3 sequence reads: CASSQVVSGGRTDTQYF. As DNA, the CDR3 is TGCGCCAGCAGCCAAGTCGTATCGGGGGGGCGCACAGATACGCAGTATTTT.

The chain employs TRBV29-1 and TRBJ2-1; 8 nucleotides agree with TRBD1. The CDR3 is made up of 15 amino acids. Germline V CDR1 and CDR2: SQVTM, ANQGSEA. The V gene end was trimmed by 4 bases and the J gene end by 0 bases; junction bases not matched to a gene: 5. DNA for the CDR3: TGCAGCGTTGTCCGGGACAGGAGCTCCTACAATGAGCAGTTCTTC. This encodes CSVVRDRSSYNEQFF.

This clone was detected a few times. The chain is built from TRBV5-8 and TRBJ1-2; 7 positions agree with TRBD1. Germline V gives CDR1 SGHTS, CDR2 YDEGEE. This CDR3 has 13 amino acids. V gave up 0 bases and J gave up 8 bases; unmatched junction bases: 4. The chain's CDR3 is CASSLETGTGYTF. The CDR3 region has the DNA TGTGCCAGCAGCTTGGAGACAGGGACCGGCTACACCTTC.

The chain carries TRBV6-5 and TRBJ2-7; TRBD2 is a possible D gene (5 bases). Germline V gene sequence: CDR1 MNHEY, CDR2 SVGAGI. The CDR3 is made up of 15 amino acids. Trimming shortened V by 7 bases and J by 3 bases, and 19 bases separated the two germline ends. DNA for the CDR3: TGTGCCAGCAACCCCCACTTTGTTGAGGGCTACGAGCAGTACTTC. The encoded protein is CASNPHFVEGYEQYF.

The chain employs TRBV10-3 and TRBJ1-1; D ambiguous. V gave up 4 bases and J gave up 1 base, with 13 bases separating them. CDR1 is ENHRY and CDR2 is SYGVKD in the germline V gene. The length of the CDR3 is 15 residues. This CDR3 reads CAISASSLSNTEAFF. The CDR3 region has the DNA TGTGCCATCAGTGCTAGCAGTTTGTCGAACACTGAAGCTTTCTTT.

The chain combines TRBV7-3 with TRBJ2-3; TRBD1 matches at 7 bases. V lost 4 bases to trimming and J lost 14 bases; unmatched junction nucleotides: 9. Germline loops: CDR1 SGHTA, CDR2 FQGTGA. The CDR3 has 12 residues. As DNA, the CDR3 is TGTGCCAGCAGCTCTCTGACAGGGATCTTGTATTTT. It is translated as CASSSLTGILYF.

The chain employs TRBV5-4 and TRBJ1-2; 7 nucleotides agree with TRBD1. V gave up 4 bases and J gave up 4 bases; unmatched junction bases: 4. The CDR3 sequence is 13 residues long. Germline-derived CDR1 and CDR2 are SGHNT and YYREEE (reference sequence). CDR3 loop: CASSPGGVYGYTF. CDR3 DNA sequence: TGTGCCAGCAGCCCAGGGGGTGTCTATGGCTACACCTTC.

The chain combines TRBV11-3 with TRBJ1-1; D gene ambiguous. Trimming shortened V by 1 base and J by 5 bases, and 14 bases separated the two germline ends. Germline CDR1 and CDR2: SGHNT and YENEEA. CDR3 size: 15 residues. The CDR3: CASSLAETGGTEAFF. Here the CDR3 DNA reads TGTGCCAGCAGCTTAGCTGAGACCGGCGGGACTGAAGCTTTCTTT.

The genes are TRBV5-1 and TRBJ1-2; a possible D gene is TRBD1 (5 bases). The CDR3 is 13 amino acids. The V end was cut by 3 bases, the J end by 0 bases, with 6 bases between. The germline CDR1 and CDR2 sequences are SGHRS and YFSETQ. The CDR3 protein is CASSSGTNYGYTF. CDR3 bases: TGCGCCAGCAGCTCAGGGACTAACTATGGCTACACCTTC.

Here the CDR3 DNA reads TGCGCCAGCAGACCCGGGACAGGGAACCGAGGGGGGACTGAAAAACTGTTTTTT. This encodes CASRPGTGNRGGTEKLFF. The genes are TRBV10-2 and TRBJ1-4; 9 positions agree with TRBD1. There are 18 residues in the CDR3. The V gene end was trimmed by 6 bases and the J gene end by 7 bases; junction bases not matched to a gene: 18. Looked up from germline, CDR1 is WSHSY and CDR2 is SAAADI.

The rearrangement links TRBV6-1 to TRBJ2-7, with D perhaps matching TRBD1 (5 bases). V was cut by 3 bases and J by 1 base, with 13 bases left in between. The CDR3 sequence is 15 residues long. Germline V gene sequence: CDR1 MNHNS, CDR2 SASEGT. CDR3 coding DNA: TGTGCCAGCAGTGAGAAGTCAGGGCATTCCTACGAGCAGTACTTC. Residues: CASSEKSGHSYEQYF.

The chain employs TRBV5-1 and TRBJ1-1; possibly TRBD1 for D (5 bases). Trimming stripped 5 bases from V and 0 bases from J, with 8 bases between. CDR3 length: 13 amino acids. CDR1 and CDR2 from the germline V gene are SGHRS and YFSETQ. The CDR3 here is CASRDSMNTEAFF. The CDR3 DNA is TGCGCCAGCAGAGACAGCATGAACACTGAAGCTTTCTTT. The variable domain in full, completed from reference TRBV5-1 and TRBJ1-1, reads KAGVTQTPRYLIKTRGQQVTLSCSPISGHRSVSWYQQTPGQGLQFLFEYFSETQRNKGNFPGRFSGRQFSNSRSEMNVSTLELGDSALYLCASRDSMNTEAFFGQGTRLTVV.

The V and J genes are TRBV6-6 and TRBJ1-1, with 10 bases identical to TRBD1. The CDR3 consists of 14 residues. V shed 7 bases and J 5 bases; nucleotides not matched to a gene: 7. Germline CDR1 reads MNHNY; CDR2 reads SVGAGI (reference sequence). CDR3 in amino acids: CASTLRTGGTEAFF. The CDR3 nucleotides are TGTGCCAGCACCCTACGGACAGGGGGAACTGAAGCTTTCTTT.

The chain employs TRBV6-1 and TRBJ1-1, with 7 bases lining up with TRBD1. In germline, CDR1 is MNHNS, CDR2 SASEGT. CDR3 length equals 14 residues. V was clipped by 0 bases and J by 8 bases; unmatched bases: 6. CDR3 DNA: TGTGCCAGCAGTGAAGCGTTGAGACAGGGAGAAGCTTTCTTT. Protein sequence: CASSEALRQGEAFF.

This clone has more than one count but fewer than ten. The chain couples TRBV6-2 or TRBV6-3 to TRBJ2-7, with 7 bases fitting TRBD1. Germline trimming cut 6 bases from V and 0 bases from J; bases unmatched to any gene: 8. Germline CDR1 and CDR2: MNHEY and SVGEGT. The CDR3 covers 15 residues. CDR3 bases: TGTGCCAGCAGCCCTACAGGGGCCCTCTCCTACGAGCAGTACTTC. Translated: CASSPTGALSYEQYF.

About this clone: Additional DNA sequences in this sample encode the identical CDR3. The chain couples TRBV19 to TRBJ1-1, with unresolved D. This CDR3 is built from 13 residues. Trimming left V 3 bases short and J 1 base short, with 6 bases between. In germline, CDR1 is LNHDA, CDR2 SQIVND (reference sequence). The DNA for the CDR3 is TGTGCCAGTAGTATCCGGGAGAACACTGAAGCTTTCTTT. Translating gives CASSIRENTEAFF.

This chain links TRBV12-2 with TRBJ1-3; the listed D gene, TRBD1, was not tested against the DNA. TRBV12-2 is a pseudogene locus. The CDR3 runs 17 residues. The DNA of the CDR3 is TGTGCAAGTCGCTTAGGCGCAGGGGGCTGGTCTGGAAACACCATATATTTT. This translates into CASRLGAGGWSGNTIYF.

The chain combines TRBV4-1 with TRBJ2-5; D perhaps matches TRBD1 (6 bases). CDR3 size: 15 residues. V lost 0 bases, J lost 2 bases, and 10 bases lay in between. Germline CDR1 and CDR2: MGHRA and YSYEKL. CDR3 coding DNA: TGCGCCAGCAGCCAAGATGTCAGGGGACAAGAGACCCAGTACTTC. It yields the protein CASSQDVRGQETQYF.

This chain connects TRBV7-9 to TRBJ2-5, with D possibly matching TRBD2 (5 bases). The germline V and J ends were trimmed by 3 bases and 2 bases, with 13 bases remaining between them. CDR1 is SEHNR and CDR2 is FQNEAQ in the germline V gene (reference sequence). The CDR3 runs 15 residues. The CDR3 loop reads CASSLAGRGQETQYF. The CDR3 nucleotides read TGTGCCAGCAGCTTGGCGGGTAGAGGGCAAGAGACCCAGTACTTC.

The chain recombines TRBV18 with TRBJ1-5; 10 nucleotides line up with TRBD1. V dropped 4 bases and J dropped 7; count of bases not matched to a gene: 4. The CDR3 runs to 14 residues. Per germline, CDR1 KGHSH and CDR2 LQKENI. The CDR3 loop is CASSRDRGAQPQHF. CDR3 DNA: TGTGCCAGCTCACGGGACAGGGGTGCACAGCCCCAGCATTTT.